What follows are 9 T cell receptor beta chains derived from one specimen sequenced in a study of blood T cell repertoires in COVID-19. Assay: immunoSEQ multiplex PCR; the TCRdb copy retains only in-frame clones and omits some. Here the sample spans tens of thousands of clones, around 90% being singletons. Material: peripheral blood. These receptors all come from a human donor in a cohort sampled during active COVID-19.

The genes are TRBV2 and TRBJ2-7; 7 bases map to TRBD2. CDR1 and CDR2 from the germline V gene are SNHLY and FYNNEI. V shed 11 bases and J 4 bases; nucleotides not matched to a gene: 11. The length of the CDR3 is 13 residues. This chain's CDR3 is CAHVAGPSYEQYF. In DNA, the CDR3 is TGTGCCCACGTAGCGGGCCCCTCGTACGAGCAGTACTTC.

The V gene is TRBV6-6, the J gene TRBJ1-6, with 11 bases fitting TRBD1. The ends lost 5 bases at V and 9 bases at J; junction bases unmatched: 12. Germline V gene lookup returns CDR1 MNHNY and CDR2 SVGAGI (reference sequence). The CDR3 is made up of 17 amino acids. CDR3 in DNA: TGTGCCAGCAGTCGTCGGACAGGGGGCGCCGGTGGTTCACCCCTCCACTTT. It translates to CASSRRTGGAGGSPLHF.

This chain joins TRBV5-1 and TRBJ2-7; TRBD1 aligns across 7 bases. This CDR3 is 14 amino acids long. Losses at the gene ends were 0 bases for V and 2 bases for J; bases not matched to a gene: 2. Germline V lookup: CDR1 SGHRS, CDR2 YFSETQ. The CDR3 bases are TGCGCCAGCAGCTTGGAAGGGGGCGCCTACGAGCAGTACTTC. Protein product: CASSLEGGAYEQYF.

The chain carries TRBV7-7 and TRBJ2-1, with D possibly being TRBD2 (6 bases). Trimming pared 5 bases from V and 5 bases from J, leaving 19 bases between. Germline assignment: CDR1 SSHAT and CDR2 FNYEAQ (reference sequence). The CDR3 consists of 16 residues. CDR3 nucleotides: TGTGCCAGCAGCCCCTCCCGGGAGCGACCCCACAATGAGCAGTTCTTC. Its translation: CASSPSRERPHNEQFF. Supplemented by reference TRBV7-7 and TRBJ2-1, the full variable domain reads GAGVSQSPRYKVTKRGQDVTLRCDPISSHATLYWYQQALGQGPEFLTYFNYEAQPDKSGLPSDRFSAERPEGSISTLTIQRTEQRDSAMYRCASSPSRERPHNEQFFGPGTRLTVL.

V usage is TRBV3-1 (or the pseudogene TRBV3-2) and J usage is TRBJ1-2, with D unresolved. CDR3 length: 16 residues. Trimming shortened V by 1 base and J by 6 bases, and 18 bases separated the two germline ends. Germline CDR1 and CDR2: LGHDT and YNNKEL (reference sequence). CDR3 sequence reads: CASSQGKVLRGNGYTF. In DNA form, the CDR3 reads TGTGCCAGCAGCCAAGGGAAGGTTTTGAGAGGGAATGGCTACACCTTC.

This rearrangement joins TRBV27 to TRBJ2-3; TRBD2 is a possible D gene (6 bases). V lost 2 bases, J lost 7 bases, and 16 bases lay in between. The CDR3 runs to 15 residues. Germline V gene sequence: CDR1 MNHEY, CDR2 SMNVEV (reference sequence). DNA for the CDR3: TGTGCCAGCAGTTTACGGAGTAGCGGCTTGAATACGCAGTATTTT. Its translation is CASSLRSSGLNTQYF.

This clone rates as medium-sized. V gene TRBV2 combines with J gene TRBJ1-1; D is unclear. The V gene lost 3 bases and the J gene lost 1 base, with 6 bases spanning the gap. CDR3 length: 13 amino acids. In germline, CDR1 is SNHLY, CDR2 FYNNEI. The CDR3 bases are TGTGCCAGCAGTGATTGGGCGAACACTGAAGCTTTCTTT. Translating gives CASSDWANTEAFF.

V gene TRBV6-5 combines with J gene TRBJ2-5; D perhaps matches TRBD1 (5 bases). Per germline, CDR1 MNHEY and CDR2 SVGAGI. Trimming left V 6 bases short and J 1 base short, with 9 bases between. This CDR3 comprises 13 residues. As DNA, the CDR3 is TGTGCCAGCAGCTACGACAGCCAAGAGACCCAGTACTTC. Protein: CASSYDSQETQYF.

Only a few counts were recorded for this clone. V and J are TRBV4-1 and TRBJ2-2; 7 bases are shared with TRBD2. The length of the CDR3 is 16 residues. CDR1 MGHRA and CDR2 YSYEKL come from the germline V gene. With V trimmed by 0 bases and J by 6 bases, 7 bases remained unmatched. The CDR3 DNA reads TGCGCCAGCAGCCAAGACCAGACTAGCAGGGCCGGGGAGCTGTTTTTT. It codes for CASSQDQTSRAGELFF.